This T cell receptor beta chain was sequenced for a study of shared clonotypes between healthy human individuals. The CDR3 length is 14 residues. Trimming at V came to 7 bases and at J to 4 bases, leaving 10 bases not matched to a gene. Germline V gives CDR1 SQVTM, CDR2 ANQGSEA. Samples underwent the assay at deep level. The repertoire was sequenced with immunoSEQ multiplex PCR; TCRdb's copy has only in-frame clones and lacks some. The profile shows approximately 2,200,000 clones, 85% to 95% of them singletons. Naivety among CD8 cells was defined by CD45RO negativity and positive CCR7 selection, thereby excluding terminally differentiated effector memory CD45RA+ cells. Whole-study results and caveats: Across subsets, estimated richness was generally greater for naive than for memory populations.

With regard to this clone: Antigen unknown.

Sequencing was done on a sample of naive CD8+ T cells from PBMCs. This receptor was taken from a man between 18 and 29 years old in good health. Some clones in this sample may be carry-over from other donors' samples. V is TRBV29-1 and J is TRBJ2-1, with 7 positions matching TRBD1. In DNA, the CDR3 is TGCAGCGCCCGGCGAGGGGGCCTATACAATGAGCAGTTCTTC. Translated, it gives CSARRGGLYNEQFF.